This TCR beta chain emerged from a study of T cells in tuberculosis. The germline V gene encodes CDR1 MNHEY and CDR2 SVGAGI. Trimming took off 6 bases at V and 2 bases at J, with 14 bases between the two ends. The CDR3 spans 14 residues. Data came from immunoSEQ multiplex PCR; TCRdb stores just in-frame clones and leaves some out. The profile shows 20,000 to 25,000 clones, less than 98% of them singletons. The sample consisted of PBMCs. The chain employs TRBV6-5 and TRBJ2-7; tentative D call: TRBD1 (6 bases). The receptor comes from a donor aged 10-29 years with latent tuberculosis or without tuberculosis infection. The CDR3, as DNA: TGTGCCAGCAGGGGAACAGGGAGCCCCTACGAGCAGTACTTC. Protein sequence: CASRGTGSPYEQYF.